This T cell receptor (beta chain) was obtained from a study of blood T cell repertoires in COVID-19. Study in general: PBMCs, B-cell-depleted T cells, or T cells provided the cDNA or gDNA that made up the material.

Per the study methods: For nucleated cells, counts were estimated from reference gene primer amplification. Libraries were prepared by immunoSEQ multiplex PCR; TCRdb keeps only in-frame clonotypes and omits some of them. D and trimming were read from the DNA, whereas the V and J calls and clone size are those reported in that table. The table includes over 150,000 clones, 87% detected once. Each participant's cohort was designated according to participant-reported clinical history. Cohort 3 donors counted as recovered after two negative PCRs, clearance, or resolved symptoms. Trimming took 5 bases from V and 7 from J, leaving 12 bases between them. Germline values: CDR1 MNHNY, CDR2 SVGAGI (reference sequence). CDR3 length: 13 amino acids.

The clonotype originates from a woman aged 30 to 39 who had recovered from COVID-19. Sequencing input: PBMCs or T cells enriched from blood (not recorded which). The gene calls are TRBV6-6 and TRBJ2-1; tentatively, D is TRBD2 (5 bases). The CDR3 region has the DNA TGTGCCAGCAGTCTCGGCGGGCGGAATGAGCAGTTCTTC. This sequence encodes CASSLGGRNEQFF.